The next 14 T cell receptor beta chains were all read from a single sample in a study of T-cell reconstitution after alpha-beta-depleted transplantation in children. Construction of the TCRbeta library involved unique molecular identifiers. TCRdb redid the calling of the PCR reads with MiXCR, one entry per CDR3 protein. The table lists roughly 350,000 distinct CDR3 sequences, around 15% of them singletons. The source material was PBMCs, mostly from graft donor cells, sampled 360 days after TCRalphabeta/CD19-depleted stem cell transplant. The receptor set was obtained from a male patient aged 2-9 years who had a stem cell transplant for acute lymphoblastic leukemia, so the T cells may come from the graft donor.

The chain combines TRBV27 with TRBJ2-1, with D perhaps TRBD2 (7 bases). CDR1 is MNHEY and CDR2 is SMNVEV in the germline V gene (reference sequence). V was clipped by 4 bases and J by 0 bases, with 13 bases between them. This CDR3 has 16 residues. The CDR3 nucleotides read TGTGCCAGCAGTTGGGGGGGCTTAAGCTCCTACAATGAGCAGTTCTTC. This gives the protein CASSWGGLSSYNEQFF.

This rearrangement joins TRBV28 to TRBJ2-1, with D perhaps given as TRBD1 or TRBD2 (7 bases each). With 6 bases removed from V and 0 bases from J, the gap between germline ends came to 15 bases. Germline CDR1 and CDR2: MDHEN and SYDVKM. The CDR3 runs 16 residues. CDR3 DNA: TGTGCCAGCAGGGAGGCGGGGGACAGCTCCTACAATGAGCAGTTCTTC. Translated, it gives CASREAGDSSYNEQFF.

This chain links TRBV28 with TRBJ2-7, with TRBD2 as a possible D gene (5 bases). CDR1 is MDHEN, CDR2 SYDVKM, per germline. This CDR3 contains 15 residues. The ends were cut back, 1 base at V and 3 bases at J, with 13 bases in the middle. CDR3 region: CASSLFTIGNYEQYF. Here the CDR3 DNA reads TGTGCCAGCAGTTTATTCACGATCGGGAACTACGAGCAGTACTTC.

The chain combines TRBV15 with TRBJ2-7; D might be TRBD1 (5 bases). In germline, CDR1 is LNHNV, CDR2 YYDKDF (reference sequence). Trimming removed 4 bases from V and 9 bases from J, with 19 bases in between. CDR3 length equals 14 residues. The chain's CDR3 is CATSIKGELYGQYF. The CDR3 coding sequence is TGTGCCACCAGCATAAAAGGGGAACTTTATGGGCAGTACTTC.

This clonotype was detected ten times or more. This chain joins TRBV10-3 and TRBJ2-2, with TRBD2 as a possible D gene (6 bases). CDR1 and CDR2 from the germline V gene are ENHRY and SYGVKD. Trimming pared 2 bases from V and 2 bases from J, leaving 9 bases between. CDR3 length: 15 amino acids. For the CDR3, the DNA is TGTGCCATCAGTGAGCGGGAGACCAACACCGGGGAGCTGTTTTTT. This translates into CAISERETNTGELFF.

This clonotype was counted between two and nine times. The gene calls are TRBV7-2 and TRBJ2-3; 9 nucleotides agree with TRBD2. The CDR3 has 17 amino acids. With V trimmed by 3 bases and J by 0 bases, 7 bases remained unmatched. Germline V gene data show CDR1 as SGHTA and CDR2 as FQGNSA. The CDR3 loop is CASSFLAGRASTDTQYF. For the CDR3, the DNA is TGTGCCAGCAGCTTTCTAGCGGGGAGGGCTAGCACAGATACGCAGTATTTT. The full variable domain, completed using reference TRBV7-2 and TRBJ2-3, is GAGVSQSPSNKVTEKGKDVELRCDPISGHTALYWYRQSLGQGLEFLIYFQGNSAPDKSGLPSDRFSAERTGGSVSTLTIQRTQQEDSAVYLCASSFLAGRASTDTQYFGPGTRLTVL.

This chain links TRBV20-1 with TRBJ2-4; the match to TRBD1 covers 7 bases. Germline CDR1 and CDR2: DFQATT and SNEGSKA (reference sequence). The CDR3 length is 14 residues. Germline trimming cut 5 bases from V and 0 bases from J; bases unmatched to any gene: 4. The CDR3 loop reads CSAGKGAAKNIQYF. The CDR3 region has the DNA TGCAGTGCTGGGAAGGGGGCAGCCAAAAACATTCAGTACTTC.

V gene TRBV2 combines with J gene TRBJ1-1; D is unclear. Germline V gene data show CDR1 as SNHLY and CDR2 as FYNNEI. Trimming stripped 0 bases from V and 10 bases from J, with 12 bases between. This CDR3 comprises 13 residues. The CDR3 spells CASSEALLRGAFF. The CDR3 DNA sequence: TGTGCCAGCAGTGAAGCGCTTCTTCGGGGAGCTTTCTTT.

This clonotype was seen only a few times. The V call is TRBV3-1, the J call TRBJ2-3; D is uncertain. Germline lookup yields CDR1 LGHDT and CDR2 YNNKEL (reference sequence). The CDR3 is made up of 16 amino acids. Deletions cut 0 bases from V and 1 base from J, with 11 bases between. The CDR3 coding sequence is TGTGCCAGCAGCCAAGATTTCAGCGACTGCACAGATACGCAGTATTTT. It yields the protein CASSQDFSDCTDTQYF.

This clonotype came up a few times. V is TRBV7-3 and J is TRBJ2-5; D is undetermined. The CDR3 loop spans 13 amino acids. Germline CDR1 and CDR2: SGHTA and FQGTGA. Trimming left V 4 bases short and J 5 bases short, with 11 bases between. The CDR3 reads CASSSFTGETQYF. CDR3 in DNA: TGTGCCAGCAGCTCGTTTACTGGGGAGACCCAGTACTTC.

This clonotype showed up just a few times. The chain employs TRBV7-2 and TRBJ2-1, with 9 bases fitting TRBD2. Germline V gene data show CDR1 as SGHTA and CDR2 as FQGNSA. The CDR3 is 15 residues long. Trimming cost V 3 bases and J 3 bases; bases outside gene matches: 3. The chain's CDR3 is CASSLREGLYNEQFF. In nucleotides, the CDR3 is TGTGCCAGCAGCTTGCGGGAGGGCCTCTACAATGAGCAGTTCTTC.

This clonotype came up a few times. The chain is built from TRBV9 and TRBJ2-7; D is undetermined. Germline-derived CDR1 and CDR2 are SGDLS and YYNGEE. Trimming pared 2 bases from V and 3 bases from J, leaving 9 bases between. The CDR3 is made up of 13 amino acids. The CDR3 bases are TGTGCCAGCAGCGTCAACGGGCACTACGAGCAGTACTTC. Translating it yields CASSVNGHYEQYF.

The chain joins TRBV4-3 to TRBJ2-7; tentative D call: TRBD1 (6 bases). Germline assignment: CDR1 LGHNA and CDR2 YSLEER. The V end lost 0 bases, the J end lost 3 bases, and 12 bases lay between the germline ends. The CDR3 is 15 residues long. CDR3 amino acids: CASSQERGTNYEQYF. CDR3 sequence (DNA): TGCGCCAGCAGCCAAGAGAGGGGGACCAACTACGAGCAGTACTTC.

This clonotype was seen more than once but under ten times. The rearrangement joins TRBV10-3 to TRBJ1-1; 7 nucleotides match TRBD1. The CDR3 totals 19 residues. With V trimmed by 3 bases and J by 0 bases, 16 bases remained unmatched. Germline V lookup: CDR1 ENHRY, CDR2 SYGVKD. CDR3: CAISESRGRGFGMNTEAFF. CDR3 in DNA: TGTGCCATCAGTGAATCCCGAGGCAGGGGGTTTGGAATGAACACTGAAGCTTTCTTT.